The rows below give T cell receptor beta chains drawn from one sample of a study of blood T cell repertoires in COVID-19. Data came from immunoSEQ multiplex PCR; TCRdb stores just in-frame clones and leaves some out. The sample shows 100,000 to 150,000 clones, approximately 85% of them seen only once. Input material: peripheral blood. The receptors stem from an elderly woman with COVID-19, enrolled during active disease. CDR3s include the opening cysteine and the closing phenylalanine or tryptophan. A D gene is named only where the DNA matches it firmly. Expanded clones get a size class; other rows say once, few or many, or leave the size out.

DNA,CDR3,length,V,J,size,D
TGTGCCAGTAGTATAGTGGCGGGTGTGGAGACCCAGTACTTC,CASSIVAGVETQYF,14,TRBV19,TRBJ2-5,.,.
TGTGCCAGCAGGCGGGACTCCCAGAATGAGCAGTTCTTC,CASRRDSQNEQFF,13,TRBV2,TRBJ2-1,.,.
TGTGCCAGCAGCTTAAGGACAACGAACACTGAAGCTTTCTTT,CASSLRTTNTEAFF,14,TRBV11-2,TRBJ1-1,few,.
TGTGCCACCAGCAGTGGCGGGACAGGGACCTACAATGAGCAGTTCTTC,CATSSGGTGTYNEQFF,16,TRBV15,TRBJ2-1,.,TRBD1
TGTGCCAGCAGCCCCCAGCGGGCAGCCGACCTTGGTGAAAAACTGTTTTTT,CASSPQRAADLGEKLFF,17,TRBV4-2,TRBJ1-4,.,.
TGTGCCAGCAGCCAAGTCCCCAAACGAGAGCAGCAGTACTTC,CASSQVPKREQQYF,14,TRBV14,TRBJ2-7,.,.
TGTGCCAGCAGCCGCATACAGGGTCTCGGGGAGACCCAGTACTTC,CASSRIQGLGETQYF,15,TRBV7-9,TRBJ2-5,.,.
TGTGCCAGCAGGGCCAGGGGCGCTGGAAACACCATATATTTT,CASRARGAGNTIYF,14,TRBV6-5,TRBJ1-3,few,.
TGTGCCAGTAGTATGGGGGGACAGCTAAATTCACCCCTCCACTTT,CASSMGGQLNSPLHF,15,TRBV19,TRBJ1-6,once,TRBD1
TGTGCCAGCAGCTTAGAAGGTAGCGGTTTAAGGGAGACCCAGTACTTC,CASSLEGSGLRETQYF,16,TRBV11-2,TRBJ2-5,.,.
TGTGCCAGCAGCCTAACTAGCGGGAGCGGTCGGGAGACCCAGTACTTC,CASSLTSGSGRETQYF,16,TRBV7-2,TRBJ2-5,.,TRBD2
TGCGCCAGCAGCTTTGGAGAAGTCCCCTACAATGAGCAGTTCTTC,CASSFGEVPYNEQFF,15,TRBV5-1,TRBJ2-1,.,.
TGTGCCAGCAGCCCAACCTCCTGGGGGGACACTGAAGCTTTCTTT,CASSPTSWGDTEAFF,15,TRBV5-4,TRBJ1-1,.,.
TGTGCCAGCAGCTTACTCGACAGGGAAAGGCGGGCTTTCTTT,CASSLLDRERRAFF,14,TRBV7-2,TRBJ1-1,.,TRBD1
TGTGCCAGCAGCTCCTCACGGACAGATACGCAGTATTTT,CASSSSRTDTQYF,13,TRBV5-4,TRBJ2-3,.,.
TGTGCCAGCTCCTGGGGGGGTGAAGCTTTCTTT,CASSWGGEAFF,11,TRBV18,TRBJ1-1,.,.
TGTGCCAGCAGCAAGGAAGGGTCCCAGGGGGTGCACAATGAGCAGTTCTTC,CASSKEGSQGVHNEQFF,17,TRBV5-4,TRBJ2-1,.,TRBD1
TGTGCCAGCAGCGTGACGACAGGGGTGGGAACTGAAGCTTTCTTT,CASSVTTGVGTEAFF,15,TRBV9,TRBJ1-1,.,TRBD1
TGTGCCAGCAGTGGGACAGGGGGCCGACAGCCCCAGCATTTT,CASSGTGGRQPQHF,14,TRBV2,TRBJ1-5,.,TRBD1
TGTGCCAGCAGCCCTTATATGAACACTGAAGCTTTCTTT,CASSPYMNTEAFF,13,TRBV5-5,TRBJ1-1,once,.
TGTGCCAGCAGTTTAGAAACAGCCCCCTATGGCTACACCTTC,CASSLETAPYGYTF,14,TRBV7-2,TRBJ1-2,.,.
TGTGCCAGCAGCGCATTCTCGGACAGGGACACTGAAGCTTTCTTT,CASSAFSDRDTEAFF,15,TRBV5-4,TRBJ1-1,.,TRBD1
TGTGCCAGTAGTATGAGACAGGGGACTGAAGCTTTCTTT,CASSMRQGTEAFF,13,TRBV19,TRBJ1-1,.,TRBD1
TGTGCCAGTAGTCCACAGGACAGGGGCATGAACACTGAAGCTTTCTTT,CASSPQDRGMNTEAFF,16,TRBV19,TRBJ1-1,once,TRBD1
TGTGCCAGCAGCCAAACGGGAGATTATAGCAATCAGCCCCAGCATTTT,CASSQTGDYSNQPQHF,16,TRBV3-1/TRBV3-2,TRBJ1-5,.,.
TGTGCCAGCAGGCCTCCTAACAGTCAGCCCCAGCATTTT,CASRPPNSQPQHF,13,TRBV6-2/TRBV6-3,TRBJ1-5,.,.
TGTGCCAGCAGCTTAGGGGTTGGCAGAGGGAGAGTTGACATTCAGTACTTC,CASSLGVGRGRVDIQYF,17,TRBV7-2,TRBJ2-4,once,.
TGTGCCAGCAGCCAAGATACTAGCGGGAGCACAGATACGCAGTATTTT,CASSQDTSGSTDTQYF,16,TRBV4-2,TRBJ2-3,.,TRBD2
TGTGCCAGCAGTACGACAGGGCTAGCTGGAAACACCATATATTTT,CASSTTGLAGNTIYF,15,TRBV9,TRBJ1-3,.,TRBD1
TGTGCCAGCAGTCCCATCCGAGGGAGAGATATGAACACTGAAGCTTTCTTT,CASSPIRGRDMNTEAFF,17,TRBV28,TRBJ1-1,.,.
TGTGCCAGCAGCTTGGTGCCGGACAGGGTAAGTCAGCCCCAGCATTTT,CASSLVPDRVSQPQHF,16,TRBV5-5,TRBJ1-5,.,TRBD1
TGTGCCAGCAGCGCCGCCGGGACAGGCCCTCATGGCTACACCTTC,CASSAAGTGPHGYTF,15,TRBV9,TRBJ1-2,.,TRBD1
TGTGCCTGGAGTGTTCGTAGACAGAGCGCAACTACTCGCGAGCAGTACTTC,CAWSVRRQSATTREQYF,17,TRBV30,TRBJ2-7,.,.
TGTGCCAGCAGCCAAGATAGCGTCCAAGAGACCCAGTACTTC,CASSQDSVQETQYF,14,TRBV14,TRBJ2-5,once,.
TGTGCCAGTAGTGACCTAGCGGGAGGAAGCGAGCAGTACTTC,CASSDLAGGSEQYF,14,TRBV19,TRBJ2-7,.,TRBD2
TGTGCCAGCAGCTTGATGACTACCGGCACTAGCGGGTACAATGAGCAGTTCTTC,CASSLMTTGTSGYNEQFF,18,TRBV7-9,TRBJ2-1,once,TRBD2
TGTGCCAGCAGCGGACAGGGTATTACCTCCTACGAGCAGTACTTC,CASSGQGITSYEQYF,15,TRBV7-9,TRBJ2-7,few,TRBD1
TGCAGCGTTTTTGCTCGCGACAGATCGAACTACAATGAGCAGTTCTTC,CSVFARDRSNYNEQFF,16,TRBV29-1,TRBJ2-1,.,.
TGTGCCAGCAGTGTCCAGACTTACTATGGCTACACCTTC,CASSVQTYYGYTF,13,TRBV2,TRBJ1-2,.,.
TGTGCCAGTAGCAACACAGGGAGCAATCAGCCCCAGCATTTT,CASSNTGSNQPQHF,14,TRBV19,TRBJ1-5,.,.
TGTGCCAGCAGCTACTATCCGGGACAGAGCAATCAGCCCCAGCATTTT,CASSYYPGQSNQPQHF,16,TRBV28,TRBJ1-5,.,TRBD1
TGTGCCAGCAGCAAGGACAGGGTCAGGACCCAGTACTTC,CASSKDRVRTQYF,13,TRBV7-2,TRBJ2-5,.,TRBD1
TGTGCCAGCAGCTTAGGACAGGGGGGTCACCAAGAGACCCAGTACTTC,CASSLGQGGHQETQYF,16,TRBV11-2,TRBJ2-5,.,TRBD1
TGTGCCAGCAGCGTGATTCAAGAGACTGAAGCTTTCTTT,CASSVIQETEAFF,13,TRBV9,TRBJ1-1,.,.
TGTGCCAGCAGCTTGGGAGGGGGATTACCAAACACTGAAGCTTTCTTT,CASSLGGGLPNTEAFF,16,TRBV5-6,TRBJ1-1,.,.
TGTGCCAGCAGTTCTGACAGGGGCCCCCCCACCGGGGAGCTGTTTTTT,CASSSDRGPPTGELFF,16,TRBV27,TRBJ2-2,.,TRBD1
TGTGCCAGCAGACGGAAAGCGGGAGACAACACCGGGGAGCTGTTTTTT,CASRRKAGDNTGELFF,16,TRBV27,TRBJ2-2,.,TRBD2
TGTGCCAGCAGCCAAAGGGGGGGCAACCAAGAGACCCAGTACTTC,CASSQRGGNQETQYF,15,TRBV7-8,TRBJ2-5,few,.
TGCGCCAGCAGCTTGGGGACAGGGGGCTCGGCTTTCTTT,CASSLGTGGSAFF,13,TRBV5-1,TRBJ1-1,.,TRBD1
TGTGCCAGCAGTGGCAGGATCGCCGGGGAGCTGTTTTTT,CASSGRIAGELFF,13,TRBV6-2/TRBV6-3,TRBJ2-2,.,.
TGTGCCAGCAGCCAAGGGGCCCCCGGAGGACTAGCGGGAGGACGAGGATGCGGGGAGCTGTTTTTT,CASSQGAPGGLAGGRGCGELFF,22,TRBV3-1/TRBV3-2,TRBJ2-2,.,TRBD2
TGTGCCAGCAGCCAAGAAGTAGCGGGAGGAAACACCGGGGAGCTGTTTTTT,CASSQEVAGGNTGELFF,17,TRBV4-2,TRBJ2-2,.,TRBD2
TGTGCCAGCAGCTTAGGGCGGGCTGGCTCCGGGGAGCTGTTTTTT,CASSLGRAGSGELFF,15,TRBV7-2,TRBJ2-2,.,.
TGCGCCAGCAGCCAAGATAGGCGGCAGGGATACACCGGGGAGCTGTTTTTT,CASSQDRRQGYTGELFF,17,TRBV4-3,TRBJ2-2,few,.
TGTGCCAGCAGTGGGACTAGCGGGGCCTACAATGAGCAGTTCTTC,CASSGTSGAYNEQFF,15,TRBV2,TRBJ2-1,once,TRBD2
TGTGCCAGCAGCAATGTTTCAGGGGCCTATCCGAACACTGAAGCTTTCTTT,CASSNVSGAYPNTEAFF,17,TRBV21-1,TRBJ1-1,.,.
TGTGCCAGCATGGGGCGGTACCAAGAGACCCAGTACTTC,CASMGRYQETQYF,13,TRBV2,TRBJ2-5,.,.
TGCGCCAGCAGCTTGGCAGCGGCGAACACCGGGGAGCTGTTTTTT,CASSLAAANTGELFF,15,TRBV5-1,TRBJ2-2,once,.